This TCR beta chain was sequenced during a study of cytomegalovirus exposure and HLA in healthy donors (TCRdb year 2017). With regard to the full study: An earlier analysis of about 560 of the donors reported about 300 Gb of sequence data and 117 million unique TCR beta sequences obtained from about 179 million T cells. Four to six DR-DQ haplotypes were handled as single units for association and clustering, since linkage in the cohort was strong. An early release covering roughly 640 HLA-typed donors comprised 250 to 350 gigabases of sequencing data and approximately 80 million unique TCR sequences. In a later analysis, previously published TCR beta repertoires from fewer than 750 donors were re-analyzed and high-resolution HLA genotyping was added so that TCR occurrence patterns could be studied. Rather than drawing on any new phenotypic data, the later analysis identified candidate immune exposures from TCR beta sequences and the way those sequences occurred across donors. All discovery cohort repertoires had been generated on a single sequencing platform. In a later genetic analysis, genome-wide SNP genotypes for about three fifths of the roughly 670 donors were used, and that subset was treated as a discovery cohort. Along with the roughly 670-subject first cohort, a separate validation cohort of around 110 different subjects was used. Among 398 genotyped donors of the cohort, an average of approximately 200,000 unique TCR beta nucleotide sequences was sequenced per donor, of which approximately 18% were non-productive. The T cell repertoires of roughly 660 subjects were profiled by immunosequencing and related to cytomegalovirus serostatus. Of the roughly 400 genotyped donors, over 70% fell in the genetic ancestry cluster associated with self-reported Caucasian donors. Donor age, sex, ethnicity and CMV serostatus were compiled alongside the repertoire data. High-throughput TCR immunosequencing, statistical association of individual TCRs with disease status, and machine learning were combined to predict cytomegalovirus infection status. Both class I and class II loci were covered by HLA typing, at four-digit resolution. The aim of the study was to test whether cataloging public T cell receptors could identify signatures of past pathogen exposure. Typing coverage differed by locus: A, B, C, DRB1 and DQB1 were typed in roughly 620-630 donors, DQA1 in 500 to 550, DPA1 in over 600, and DPB1 in just under 480. An earlier analysis of fewer than 700 of the donors applied high-throughput TCR beta sequencing to assess whether each TCR beta V gene segment acted as functional or pseudogenic.

This clone was seen only a few times. It has no known antigen specificity. No much larger clonotype is one base removed from it; base qualities were not supplied. The cohort comprised 710 or so healthy bone marrow donors. At the time of sampling, every cohort member was nominally healthy, though immune exposures that went unrecorded were likely present. The donor tested CMV seropositive, placing the donor among the 310 or so seropositive members of the cohort. A peripheral blood sample was provided by each donor, and peripheral blood mononuclear cells were used for TCR beta sequencing. Genomic DNA was extracted from the blood cell samples with the Qiagen DNeasy Blood Extraction Kit. The library was produced with the immunoSEQ multiplex PCR assay. The multiplex PCR relied on a mix of 60 forward primers for TCR Vbeta segments and 13 reverse primers for TCR Jbeta segments. The CDR3 region of rearranged TCR beta genes was amplified from genomic DNA by a multiplex PCR assay. The amplified TCR beta libraries were sequenced on the Illumina HiSeq System as 87-base-pair reads. In the authors' own workflow: A later analysis tallied 80 million to 95 million unique TCR beta chains across the approximately 670 repertoires, and some 12 million of those chains were shared by two or more donors. Raw reads were error-corrected and collapsed into unique sequences with a nearest-neighbor algorithm that merged closely related sequences to remove PCR and sequencing errors. V, D and J gene segments were assigned by aligning CDR3 sequences to IMGT reference sequences. For a sequence to be retained, a match of at least six nucleotides to both a V gene segment and a J gene segment was required. A rearrangement counted as productive if the CDR3 had no stop codons and remained in frame with V and J, and every other rearrangement counted as non-productive. Following IMGT convention, CDR3 was defined as the stretch from the second conserved V-encoded cysteine to the conserved J-encoded phenylalanine. Sequences without an unambiguous match to a single V gene segment were excluded from the earlier analysis of a few hundred of the donors. In an earlier analysis of some 590 of the donors, V segments were called functional above 56.7% productive rearrangements and were called segregating when the between-donor standard deviation exceeded 5%. To diagnose cytomegalovirus status from the catalog of TCR beta chain sequences, a statistical classification framework was built. A later analysis assigned V and J genes by comparing TCR nucleotide sequences with IMGT/GENE-DB human TR gene sequences. A later analysis assigned CDR3 sequences and most-parsimonious VDJ recombination scenarios with the TCRdist pipeline. In a later analysis, each TCR beta chain was defined by its CDR3 amino acid sequence together with its V-gene family, and reads without a unique V-gene family were excluded. A later analysis removed 592 highly shared, low-generation-probability nucleotide sequences to deal with suspected cross-contamination and a sequencing artifact. For each public chain, a later analysis derived a clonal expansion index from normalized ranks of inferred template counts within each repertoire. In a later analysis, generation probabilities were computed with a VDJ recombination model fitted to out-of-frame rearrangements, and the resulting probabilities were checked against IGoR. In a later analysis, TCR-TCR, TCR-HLA and TCR-CMV co-occurrence was scored with hypergeometric tests, and a repertoire-size bias correction was applied to TCR pairs. False discovery rates were estimated in a later analysis by permuting HLA or CMV assignments 20 times. In a later analysis, co-occurring TCRs were grouped using DBSCAN, and TCRdist sequence similarity was added for clustering within HLA-allele-positive subsets. Co-occurrence clustering excluded repertoires with fewer than 30,000 or more than 120,000 public chains, plus five with anomalous nucleotide sharing. What TCRdb holds here is the immuneACCESS table cut down to in-frame rearrangements. Part of the clones is not present; checked against another copy, under half of the missing clones reflect an unresolved V gene, and the others are unexplained. V, J and clone size derive from that table, while D and trimming were established from the DNA sequence. The sample profile shows 95,000 to 150,000 clones; 77% of them were found once. The ten largest clones represent approximately 5.5% of the sample.

The germline V gene (reference sequence) supplies CDR1 LNHDA and CDR2 SQIVND. V gives up 8 bases and J gives up 2 bases, and the segment between their germline ends measures 25 bases. Measured from the cysteine to the phenylalanine, the CDR3 is 18 residues long. The retained sequence is limited to the CDR3, 54 bases, with the frame set at the first base. On the study overall, not on this receptor specifically: Because some donors lacked HLA typing at each locus, the association tests relied only on the typed subset. When HLA alleles, especially DR and DQ, strongly co-occurred, TCR associations were difficult to assign to individual alleles. In this cohort, only TCR beta chains were sequenced, and detectable features were limited by the absence of alpha or paired-chain data. The earlier analysis of a few hundred of the donors excluded about 16 rarely observed V segments, including chromosome 9 orphons, because counts were too low. In an earlier analysis of 587 of the donors, most TCR beta V segments appeared in productive rearrangements about 90% or about 30% of the time, broadly matching IMGT annotations. It was suggested by the authors that the approach could potentially be generalized to other disease states and immunological phenotypes. Several of the top co-occurrence clusters appeared to be linked to parvovirus B19, influenza, CMV and Epstein-Barr virus, according to a later analysis. The sequencing pipeline was judged likely to have produced a cluster of highly shared sequence variants as a technical artifact. A further reported finding was that TCR beta sequences accurately predicted the HLA-A and HLA-B alleles for most subjects in the first cohort. A later analysis associated roughly 17,000 TCR beta sequences with specific HLA alleles at a false discovery rate of 0.05. A total of 150 or so TCR beta chains were listed by the study as associated with cytomegalovirus. Compared with the roughly 700-donor mean, donors in an Asian-associated ancestry cluster had fewer N-insertions in productive TCRs, according to a later genetic analysis. In a later analysis, HLA-associated TCR beta chains were found to be more clonally expanded and to have lower generation probabilities than equally common non-associated chains. In both the original and validation cohorts, the classifier was reported to diagnose cytomegalovirus status with high specificity and sensitivity. CMV serostatus was the only immune exposure information available for the cohort. According to a later analysis, most CMV-associated TCR beta chains appeared to be HLA-restricted, and the HLA associations seemed to be driven largely by CMV exposure. Because the 87-base-pair reads could not distinguish some IMGT-functional V segments, including TRBV6-2 and TRBV6-3, those segments were excluded. Linkage disequilibrium might explain the correlated functional status among segregating V segments, but an unknown experimental factor could not be excluded. In vitro tests confirmed that a few of the cytomegalovirus-associated TCR beta chains recognize cytomegalovirus antigens. The presence/absence analyses assumed that sequencing depth was roughly uniform across donors, and that assumption may not be true. According to a later analysis, TCR association rates differed among HLA loci, with DRB1 alleles showing the most associated TCRs and HLA-C alleles showing the fewest. V-gene and J-gene trimming of TCR beta chains was associated with a missense DCLRE1C variant in a later genetic analysis, and the association was replicated in an independent cohort. Most TCR sequences were seen in very few donors, while some public TCRs were found in many individuals.

The sequenced material came from PBMCs. The V and J segments used are TRBV19 and TRBJ1-5; TRBD1 might be the D gene, on 6 matching bases. This sequence was found in a young man in good health and CMV-seropositive. The DNA sequence is as follows: TGTGCCAGTGTCTCTCGGGGCAGGGGAAATGATCGCAATCAGCCCCAGCATTTT. Translated, this is CASVSRGRGNDRNQPQHF.